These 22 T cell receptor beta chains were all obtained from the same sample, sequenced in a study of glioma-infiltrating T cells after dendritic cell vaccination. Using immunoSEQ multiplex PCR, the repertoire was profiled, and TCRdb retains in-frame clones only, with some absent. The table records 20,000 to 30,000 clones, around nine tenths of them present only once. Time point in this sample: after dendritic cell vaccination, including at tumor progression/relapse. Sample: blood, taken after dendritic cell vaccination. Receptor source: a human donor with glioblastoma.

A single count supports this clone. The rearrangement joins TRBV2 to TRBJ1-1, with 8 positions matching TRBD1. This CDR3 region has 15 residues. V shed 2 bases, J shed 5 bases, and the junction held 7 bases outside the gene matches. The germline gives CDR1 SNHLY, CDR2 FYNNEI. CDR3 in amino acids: CASSESQGARTEAFF. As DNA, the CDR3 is TGTGCCAGCAGTGAAAGTCAGGGGGCGAGAACTGAAGCTTTCTTT. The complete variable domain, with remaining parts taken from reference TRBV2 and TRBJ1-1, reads EPEVTQTPSHQVTQMGQEVILRCVPISNHLYFYWYRQILGQKVEFLVSFYNNEISEKSEIFDDQFSVERPDGSNFTLKIRSTKLEDSAMYFCASSESQGARTEAFFGQGTRLTVV.

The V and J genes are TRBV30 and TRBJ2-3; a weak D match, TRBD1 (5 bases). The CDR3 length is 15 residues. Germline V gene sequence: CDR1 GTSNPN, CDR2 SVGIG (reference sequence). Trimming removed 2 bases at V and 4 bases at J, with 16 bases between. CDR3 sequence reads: CAWSRQGGRADTQYF. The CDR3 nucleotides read TGTGCCTGGAGTCGTCAGGGTGGTAGGGCAGATACGCAGTATTTT.

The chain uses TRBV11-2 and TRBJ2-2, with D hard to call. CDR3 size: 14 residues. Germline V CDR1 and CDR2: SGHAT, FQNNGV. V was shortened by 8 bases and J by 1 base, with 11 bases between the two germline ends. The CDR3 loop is CASGRRGNTGELFF. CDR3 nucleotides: TGTGCCAGCGGTCGTAGAGGGAACACCGGGGAGCTGTTTTTT.

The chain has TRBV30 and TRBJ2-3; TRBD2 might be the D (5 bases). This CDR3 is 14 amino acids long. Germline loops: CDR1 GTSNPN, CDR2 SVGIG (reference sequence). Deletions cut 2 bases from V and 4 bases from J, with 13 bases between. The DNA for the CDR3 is TGTGCCTGGAGTTTTGAGTCCGGGGCAGATACGCAGTATTTT. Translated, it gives CAWSFESGADTQYF.

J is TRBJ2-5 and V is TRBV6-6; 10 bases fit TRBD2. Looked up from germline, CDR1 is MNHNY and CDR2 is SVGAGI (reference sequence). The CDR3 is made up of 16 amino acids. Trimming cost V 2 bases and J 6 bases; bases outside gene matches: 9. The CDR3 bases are TGTGCCAGCAGTTACAGAGCGGGGGGGCCGGGGAAGACCCAGTACTTC. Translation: CASSYRAGGPGKTQYF.

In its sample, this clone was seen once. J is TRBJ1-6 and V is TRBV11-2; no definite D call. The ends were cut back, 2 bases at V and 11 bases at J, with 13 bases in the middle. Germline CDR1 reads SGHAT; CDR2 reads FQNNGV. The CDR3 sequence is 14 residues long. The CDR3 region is CASSLPKGATPLHF. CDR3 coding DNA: TGTGCCAGCAGCTTACCGAAGGGAGCTACACCCCTCCACTTT.

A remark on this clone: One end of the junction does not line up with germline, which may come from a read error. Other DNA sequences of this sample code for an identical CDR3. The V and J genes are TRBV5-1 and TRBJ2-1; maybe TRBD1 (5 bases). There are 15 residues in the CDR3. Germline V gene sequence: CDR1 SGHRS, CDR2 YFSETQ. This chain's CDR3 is CASSSLQGVYNEQFF. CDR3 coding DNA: TGCGCCAGCAGCTCTTTACAAGGGGTCTACAACGAGCAGTTCTTC.

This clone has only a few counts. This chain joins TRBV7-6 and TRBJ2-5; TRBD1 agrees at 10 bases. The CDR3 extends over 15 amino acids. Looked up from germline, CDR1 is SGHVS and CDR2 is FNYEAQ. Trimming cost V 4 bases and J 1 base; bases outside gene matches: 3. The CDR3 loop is CASSSWTGGQETQYF. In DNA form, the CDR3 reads TGTGCCAGCAGCTCCTGGACAGGGGGCCAAGAGACCCAGTACTTC.

This CDR3 is CASSRGEAYEQYF. The DNA of the CDR3 is TGTGCCAGCAGCCGGGGGGAAGCGTACGAGCAGTACTTC. The chain is built from TRBV4-2 and TRBJ2-7; D might be TRBD2 (6 bases). The CDR3 runs to 13 residues. Germline values: CDR1 LGHNA, CDR2 YNFKEQ. V dropped 4 bases and J dropped 4 bases, with 11 bases sitting between them.

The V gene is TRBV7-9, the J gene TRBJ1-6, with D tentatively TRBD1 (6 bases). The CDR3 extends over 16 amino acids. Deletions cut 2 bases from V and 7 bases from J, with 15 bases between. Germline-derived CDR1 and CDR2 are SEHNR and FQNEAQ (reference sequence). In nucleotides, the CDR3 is TGTGCCAGCAGCTTATTAGTGGCAGGGGACAATTCACCCCTCCACTTT. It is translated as CASSLLVAGDNSPLHF.

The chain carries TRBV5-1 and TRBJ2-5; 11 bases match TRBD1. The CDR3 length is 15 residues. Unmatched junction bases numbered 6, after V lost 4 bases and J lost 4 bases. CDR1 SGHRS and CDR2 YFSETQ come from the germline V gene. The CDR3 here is CASSLGTGGSETQYF. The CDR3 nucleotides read TGCGCCAGCAGCCTGGGGACAGGGGGGTCAGAGACCCAGTACTTC.

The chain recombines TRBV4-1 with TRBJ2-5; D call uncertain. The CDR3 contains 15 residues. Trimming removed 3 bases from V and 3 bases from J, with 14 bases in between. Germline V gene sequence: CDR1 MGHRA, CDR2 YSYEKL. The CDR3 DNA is TGCGCCAGCAGCCAGTTCCATACCTATAAAGAGACCCAGTACTTC. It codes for CASSQFHTYKETQYF.

As DNA, the CDR3 is TGTGCCAGCGTTAGACTAGCGGGAAGCACAGATACGCAGTATTTT. Protein: CASVRLAGSTDTQYF. J is TRBJ2-3 and V is TRBV6-6; 11 nucleotides line up with TRBD2. The germline CDR1 and CDR2 sequences are MNHNY and SVGAGI (reference sequence). Trimming took 8 bases from V and 0 from J; bases not matched to a gene: 4. This CDR3 comprises 15 residues.

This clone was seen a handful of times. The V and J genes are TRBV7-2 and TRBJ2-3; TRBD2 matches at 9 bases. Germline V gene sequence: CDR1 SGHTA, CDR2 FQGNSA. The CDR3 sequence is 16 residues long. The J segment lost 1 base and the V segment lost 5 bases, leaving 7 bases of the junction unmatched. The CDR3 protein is CASSHLSGGRTDTQYF. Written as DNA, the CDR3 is TGTGCCAGCAGCCACCTAAGCGGGGGGCGCACAGATACGCAGTATTTT.

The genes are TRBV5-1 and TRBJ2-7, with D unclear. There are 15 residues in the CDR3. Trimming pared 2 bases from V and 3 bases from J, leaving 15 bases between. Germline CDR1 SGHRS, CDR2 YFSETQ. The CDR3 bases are TGCGCCAGCAGCTTAGGCCCTCCCCCAGGCTACGAGCAGTACTTC. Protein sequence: CASSLGPPPGYEQYF.

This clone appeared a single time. The CDR3 nucleotides read TGTGCCAGCAGCTTGGCGGACAGTACCACCGGGGAGCTGTTTTTT. It specifies CASSLADSTTGELFF. The V gene is TRBV7-2, the J gene TRBJ2-2; possible D gene TRBD1, 6 bases. V dropped 3 bases and J dropped 4 bases, with 12 bases sitting between them. The CDR3 is made up of 15 amino acids. Germline CDR1 reads SGHTA; CDR2 reads FQGNSA.

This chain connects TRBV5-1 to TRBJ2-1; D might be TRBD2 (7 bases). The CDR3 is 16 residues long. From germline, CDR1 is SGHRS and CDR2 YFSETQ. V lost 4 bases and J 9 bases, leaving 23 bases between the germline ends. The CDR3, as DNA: TGCGCCAGCAGCATGGATATGGGGGGGGGCCGTGGTGAGCAGTTCTTC. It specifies CASSMDMGGGRGEQFF. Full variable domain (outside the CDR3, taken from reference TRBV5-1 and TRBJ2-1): KAGVTQTPRYLIKTRGQQVTLSCSPISGHRSVSWYQQTPGQGLQFLFEYFSETQRNKGNFPGRFSGRQFSNSRSEMNVSTLELGDSALYLCASSMDMGGGRGEQFFGPGTRLTVL.

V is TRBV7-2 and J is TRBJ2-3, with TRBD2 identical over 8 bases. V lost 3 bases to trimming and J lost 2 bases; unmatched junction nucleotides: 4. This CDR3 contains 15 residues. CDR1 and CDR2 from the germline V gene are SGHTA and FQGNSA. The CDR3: CASSFAGGDTDTQYF. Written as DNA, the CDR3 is TGTGCCAGCAGCTTCGCGGGGGGTGACACAGATACGCAGTATTTT.

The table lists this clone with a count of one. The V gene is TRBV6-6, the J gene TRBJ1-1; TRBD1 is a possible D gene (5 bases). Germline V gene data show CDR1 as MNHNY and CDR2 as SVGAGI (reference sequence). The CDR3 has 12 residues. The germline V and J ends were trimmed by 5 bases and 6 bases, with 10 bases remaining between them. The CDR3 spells CASSPTAPEAFF. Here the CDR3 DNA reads TGTGCCAGCAGTCCGACAGCCCCTGAAGCTTTCTTT.

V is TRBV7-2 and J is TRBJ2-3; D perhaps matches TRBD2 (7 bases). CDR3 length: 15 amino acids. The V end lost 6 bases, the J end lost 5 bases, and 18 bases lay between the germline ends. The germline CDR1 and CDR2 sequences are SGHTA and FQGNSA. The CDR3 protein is CASSPWGGLRDTQYF. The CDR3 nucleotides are TGTGCCAGCAGTCCCTGGGGGGGGCTCAGAGATACGCAGTATTTT. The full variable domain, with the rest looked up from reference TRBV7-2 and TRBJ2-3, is GAGVSQSPSNKVTEKGKDVELRCDPISGHTALYWYRQSLGQGLEFLIYFQGNSAPDKSGLPSDRFSAERTGGSVSTLTIQRTQQEDSAVYLCASSPWGGLRDTQYFGPGTRLTVL.

The CDR3 DNA reads as TGCGCCAGCAGCTTGGCACTCTGGCAGGGGGCTAGCGATGGCTACACCTTC. Amino acid sequence: CASSLALWQGASDGYTF. This rearrangement joins TRBV5-1 to TRBJ1-2; 8 nucleotides match TRBD1. The germline gives CDR1 SGHRS, CDR2 YFSETQ. V gave up 0 bases and J gave up 6 bases; unmatched junction bases: 13. The CDR3 length is 17 residues. Full variable domain (remainder filled in from reference TRBV5-1 and TRBJ1-2): KAGVTQTPRYLIKTRGQQVTLSCSPISGHRSVSWYQQTPGQGLQFLFEYFSETQRNKGNFPGRFSGRQFSNSRSEMNVSTLELGDSALYLCASSLALWQGASDGYTFGSGTRLTVV.

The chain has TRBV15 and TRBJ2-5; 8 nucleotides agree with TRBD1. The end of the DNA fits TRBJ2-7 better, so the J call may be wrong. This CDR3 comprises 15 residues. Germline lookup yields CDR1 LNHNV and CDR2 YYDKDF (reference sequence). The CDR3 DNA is TGTGCCACCAGCAGAGTAGGGGACAGGCGTTACGAGCAGTACTTC. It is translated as CATSRVGDRRYEQYF.